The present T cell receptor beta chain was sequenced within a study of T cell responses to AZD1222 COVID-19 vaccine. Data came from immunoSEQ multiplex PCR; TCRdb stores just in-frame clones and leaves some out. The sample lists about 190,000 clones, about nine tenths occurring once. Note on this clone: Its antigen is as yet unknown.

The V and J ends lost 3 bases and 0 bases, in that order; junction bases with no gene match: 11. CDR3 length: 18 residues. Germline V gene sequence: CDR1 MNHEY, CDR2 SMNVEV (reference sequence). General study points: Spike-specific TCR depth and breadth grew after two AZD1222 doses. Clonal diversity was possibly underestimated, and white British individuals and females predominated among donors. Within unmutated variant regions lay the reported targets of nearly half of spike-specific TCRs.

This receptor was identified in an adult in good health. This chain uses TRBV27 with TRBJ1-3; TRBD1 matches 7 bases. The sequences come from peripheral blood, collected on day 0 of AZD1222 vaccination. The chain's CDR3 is CASSFSFPGGSSGNTIYF. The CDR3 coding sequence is TGTGCCAGCAGTTTTTCTTTTCCAGGGGGGAGCTCTGGAAACACCATATATTTT.